The present entry profiles one T cell receptor (beta chain) with its context. The antigen remains undetermined. The data were taken from a study of cytomegalovirus exposure and HLA in healthy donors. Overall study: HLA-typed donors were the source of about 85 million unique TCRs, which an early data release held.

Trimming removed 0 bases at V and 4 bases at J, with 16 bases between. Germline CDR1 and CDR2: SNHLY and FYNNEI. The length of the CDR3 is 17 residues. Points from the study as a whole: Roughly uniform depth of sequencing across donors was assumed in presence/absence analyses. Segments of the TCR beta V type were, in most cases, productive about 90% or about 30% of the time in an earlier analysis.

The PCR employed 60 Vbeta primers together with 13 Jbeta primers. The data were produced by immunoSEQ multiplex PCR, yet TCRdb's version contains in-frame clones alone and is incomplete. The sample has 180,000 or so clones, about three quarters seen once; the top ten hold 2.5% to 4%. The TCR sequence derives from a female donor in good health and CMV-seronegative. This chain links TRBV2 with TRBJ2-1, with a possible D match to TRBD2 (7 bases). Sequences were obtained from PBMCs. The CDR3 region has the DNA TGTGCCAGCAGTGAAGCCGGCGGGGGCCAATCTTACAATGAGCAGTTCTTC. This sequence encodes CASSEAGGGQSYNEQFF.